This T cell receptor (beta chain) was sequenced for a study of shared clonotypes between healthy human individuals. Study background: Every donor yielded three CD4 naive, three CD4 memory, two CD8 naive and one CD8 memory plate. Study conclusions and caveats: Exclusively blood specimens were collected; tissue repertoires likely differ.

This clone has just a few counts. Its target is unknown. This table comes from immunoSEQ multiplex PCR, and its TCRdb copy is limited to in-frame clones, with some not included. The repertoire has about 990,000 clones, 70% to 80% of them found once; the top ten carry around 0.6%. This CDR3 has 11 residues. V lost 7 bases and J 7 bases, leaving 10 bases between the germline ends. CDR1 SNHLY and CDR2 FYNNEI come from the germline V gene. The sample was memory CD4+ T cells from PBMCs. This sample's subset: CD45RA-negative fraction. The chain is built from TRBV2 and TRBJ1-1, with D perhaps TRBD1 (5 bases). The clonotype was recovered from a man younger than 30 in good health. Some clones in this sample may be carry-over from other donors' samples. CDR3 residues: CASTWGSEAFF. The DNA for the CDR3 is TGTGCCAGCACGTGGGGCAGTGAAGCTTTCTTT.